These 9 T cell receptor beta chains were all obtained from the same sample, sequenced in a study of PD-L1 blockade in urothelial cancer. Profiled with immunoSEQ multiplex PCR; TCRdb holds only in-frame clones, not every one. The table shows some 40,000 clones, with 82% occurring only once. This specimen consisted of PBMCs, obtained around atezolizumab (anti-PD-L1) treatment. These receptors originate from a man between 60 and 75 years old with urothelial cancer.

The gene calls are TRBV5-1 and TRBJ2-7; unclear D gene. CDR3 length equals 13 residues. Germline V gene data show CDR1 as SGHRS and CDR2 as YFSETQ. The germline V and J ends were trimmed by 2 bases and 2 bases, with 8 bases remaining between them. The CDR3 coding sequence is TGCGCCAGCAGCTTAGATACAGCCTACGAGCAGTACTTC. Its protein product is CASSLDTAYEQYF.

The chain combines TRBV6-6 with TRBJ2-7; 8 bases fit TRBD2. The length of the CDR3 is 14 residues. CDR1 MNHNY and CDR2 SVGAGI come from the germline V gene (reference sequence). The V and J ends lost 4 bases and 2 bases, in that order; junction bases with no gene match: 4. CDR3 protein: CASSSDGGAYEQYF. The CDR3 nucleotides read TGTGCCAGCAGTTCAGACGGGGGGGCCTACGAGCAGTACTTC.

The chain combines TRBV7-6 with TRBJ2-7, with TRBD1 matching over 7 bases. This CDR3 spans 16 amino acids. From germline, CDR1 is SGHVS and CDR2 FNYEAQ. Trimming removed 1 base from V and 2 bases from J; junction bases left unmatched: 8. The CDR3 sequence: CASSLVSSGGTYEQYF. CDR3 nucleotides: TGTGCCAGCAGCTTAGTGTCTTCAGGGGGTACCTACGAGCAGTACTTC.

The genes are TRBV2 and TRBJ2-3; 11 nucleotides line up with TRBD2. This CDR3 region has 16 residues. Trimming took 8 bases from V and 4 from J; bases not matched to a gene: 11. The germline CDR1 and CDR2 sequences are SNHLY and FYNNEI. As DNA, the CDR3 is TGTGCCAGCTCGGCGCCTAGCGGGGGGCTTTCAGATACGCAGTATTTT. It codes for CASSAPSGGLSDTQYF.

There are a few counts of this clone. The V gene is TRBV4-2, the J gene TRBJ2-2, with D unresolved. V gave up 0 bases and J gave up 4 bases, with 9 bases separating them. This CDR3 is built from 15 residues. Per the germline V gene, CDR1 is LGHNA and CDR2 is YNFKEQ. CDR3 nucleotides: TGTGCCAGCAGCCAAGAACGGGTGGCCACCGGGGAGCTGTTTTTT. Protein: CASSQERVATGELFF.

The chain links TRBV7-8 to TRBJ2-1; 9 positions agree with TRBD1. The CDR3 extends over 15 amino acids. Germline CDR1 and CDR2: SGHVS and FQNEAQ. J was trimmed by 10 bases and V by 2 bases; bases with no gene match: 9. The CDR3 loop reads CASSLLGQGLPEQFF. The CDR3, as DNA: TGTGCCAGCAGCTTATTGGGACAGGGCCTCCCAGAGCAGTTCTTC.

This chain joins TRBV2 and TRBJ2-7; 7 nucleotides agree with TRBD1. V shed 5 bases, J shed 2 bases, and the junction held 3 bases outside the gene matches. This CDR3 region has 13 residues. The germline gives CDR1 SNHLY, CDR2 FYNNEI. The CDR3 here is CASSTGAAYEQYF. The CDR3 DNA reads as TGTGCCAGCAGTACAGGGGCGGCCTACGAGCAGTACTTC.

The chain has TRBV7-9 and TRBJ2-7, with 9 nucleotides matching TRBD1. Germline V CDR1 and CDR2: SEHNR, FQNEAQ (reference sequence). The CDR3 is made up of 15 amino acids. V shed 1 base and J 5 bases; nucleotides not matched to a gene: 6. The CDR3 region is CASSLGGTGSNEQYF. In DNA form, the CDR3 reads TGTGCCAGCAGCTTAGGCGGGACAGGGTCCAACGAGCAGTACTTC.

The gene calls are TRBV10-3 and TRBJ2-3; weak D call: TRBD2 (6 bases). The CDR3 is 15 amino acids. V was cut by 6 bases and J by 5 bases, with 18 bases left in between. Germline V gives CDR1 ENHRY, CDR2 SYGVKD. This CDR3 reads CAIRPSPGLVDTQYF. DNA for the CDR3: TGTGCCATCAGGCCTTCACCGGGACTGGTAGATACGCAGTATTTT.